These 10 T cell receptor beta chains were sequenced from one sample in a study of human T cells and chemical hapten exposure. Time point specified: pre-sensitization, week 0. The treatment: therapeutic diphenylcyclopropenone sensitization with weekly scalp DPC. TCRdb re-analysed the RACE reads in MiXCR, keeping a single row per CDR3 protein. Among more than 55,000 distinct CDR3 sequences listed, roughly 10% were seen once. Specimen: whole blood, collected in connection with sensitization to the hapten diphenylcyclopropenone (DPC). These receptors were taken from a woman aged 40 to 50 with alopecia areata. Some clones in this sample may be carry-over from other donors' samples.

This clonotype was seen repeatedly, ten times or more. The chain joins TRBV7-8 to TRBJ2-2; 7 bases fit TRBD2. Germline lookup yields CDR1 SGHVS and CDR2 FQNEAQ. J was trimmed by 4 bases and V by 5 bases; bases with no gene match: 10. CDR3 length equals 16 residues. The CDR3 sequence is CASSVLAGTATGELFF. CDR3 coding DNA: TGTGCCAGCAGCGTGTTAGCGGGTACCGCCACCGGGGAGCTGTTTTTT.

In its sample, this clonotype was seen a few times. The chain carries TRBV6-6 and TRBJ2-1; no reliable D call. This CDR3 comprises 13 residues. Looked up from germline, CDR1 is MNHNY and CDR2 is SVGAGI (reference sequence). Deletions cut 7 bases from V and 4 bases from J, with 11 bases between. This chain's CDR3 is CASNLDEYNEQFF. The CDR3 DNA sequence: TGTGCCAGCAATCTGGACGAGTACAATGAGCAGTTCTTC.

The chain combines TRBV15 with TRBJ1-6; no definite D call. Germline-derived CDR1 and CDR2 are LNHNV and YYDKDF (reference sequence). The CDR3 extends over 10 amino acids. Trimming removed 11 bases at V and 8 bases at J, with 7 bases between. The CDR3 bases are TGTGCCCCTGGGTATTCACCCCTCCACTTT. Translation: CAPGYSPLHF.

The chain joins TRBV7-6 to TRBJ1-4; TRBD1 is a possible D gene (6 bases). The V end was cut by 6 bases, the J end by 6 bases, with 14 bases between. This CDR3 is 14 amino acids long. Germline lookup yields CDR1 SGHVS and CDR2 FNYEAQ. The CDR3 sequence is CASSRTGNHEKLFF. The CDR3 nucleotides read TGTGCCAGCAGTAGAACAGGGAATCATGAAAAACTGTTTTTT.

The gene calls are TRBV5-5 and TRBJ2-2; D not certain. Looked up from germline, CDR1 is SGHKS and CDR2 is YYEKEE (reference sequence). The CDR3 length is 12 residues. Trimming shortened V by 0 bases and J by 7 bases, and 4 bases separated the two germline ends. This CDR3 is CASSLEVGELFF. DNA for the CDR3: TGTGCCAGCAGCTTGGAGGTCGGGGAGCTGTTTTTT.

This clonotype was seen ten or more times. The CDR3 is CASPIQVGGELFF. In nucleotides, the CDR3 is TGTGCCAGCCCAATCCAAGTCGGCGGGGAGCTGTTTTTT. The V and J genes are TRBV7-9 and TRBJ2-2, with D hard to call. The V and J ends lost 8 bases and 7 bases respectively, with 14 bases between them. The CDR3 spans 13 residues. Germline CDR1 reads SEHNR; CDR2 reads FQNEAQ (reference sequence).

The table lists this clonotype with a few counts. This chain joins TRBV18 and TRBJ2-7; the D call may be TRBD1 or TRBD2 (5 bases each). The V and J ends lost 6 bases and 4 bases respectively, with 16 bases between them. Germline values: CDR1 KGHSH, CDR2 LQKENI. The CDR3 loop spans 14 amino acids. In nucleotides, the CDR3 is TGTGCCAGCTCCCTCTCGGCCAGGGAGTACGAGCAGTACTTC. Amino acids: CASSLSAREYEQYF.

This clonotype was seen at least ten times. The genes are TRBV6-5 and TRBJ1-2; a weak D match, TRBD1 (6 bases). Germline-derived CDR1 and CDR2 are MNHEY and SVGAGI. V lost 5 bases, J lost 11 bases, and 21 bases lay in between. The CDR3 length is 14 residues. As DNA, the CDR3 is TGTGCCAGCAGTCTACTAACAGGGACGGGTGTGTACACCTTC. This sequence encodes CASSLLTGTGVYTF.

Ten or more counts support this clonotype. The CDR3 sequence: CASSQDVGIKYYEQYF. CDR3 sequence (DNA): TGTGCCAGCAGCCAAGATGTGGGTATAAAGTACTACGAGCAGTACTTC. V is TRBV14 and J is TRBJ2-7; no clear D. V shed 0 bases and J shed 3 bases, with 15 bases lying between them. Germline CDR1 SGHDN, CDR2 FVKESK. This CDR3 is 16 amino acids long.

The rearrangement uses TRBV30 and TRBJ2-2; perhaps TRBD1 as D (6 bases). The V gene lost 4 bases and the J gene lost 5 bases, with 14 bases spanning the gap. This CDR3 has 14 residues. Germline V lookup: CDR1 GTSNPN, CDR2 SVGIG (reference sequence). The CDR3 sequence is CAWNRQVSTGELFF. The DNA for the CDR3 is TGTGCCTGGAACCGACAGGTATCAACCGGGGAGCTGTTTTTT.